Listed below are T cell receptor beta chains from one sample, sequenced in a study of siplizumab effects on memory and regulatory T cells. The table came from immunoSEQ multiplex PCR; TCRdb's copy has only in-frame clones and leaves some out. The profile shows just over 60,000 clones, 79% of them singletons. The specimen was memory CD4+ T cells sorted from blood. The receptor set was obtained from a human donor in good health. Each CDR3 is given with its conserved first and last residue. The D gene is left open where the match is weak. The listing skips clone size in some rows; elsewhere it reads once, few, many or a size class.

d_gene	v_gene	j_gene	abundance	CDR3nt	CDR3aa
.	TRBV18	TRBJ2-7	.	TGTGCCAGCTCATCGCAGGGGGGGGCCTACGAGCAGTACTTC	CASSSQGGAYEQYF
TRBD1	TRBV11-2	TRBJ2-5	.	TGTGCCAGCAGCTCAGGTGACAGGGTCGCCCAAGAGACCCAGTACTTC	CASSSGDRVAQETQYF
.	TRBV2	TRBJ2-7	.	TGTGCCAGCAGAATGGGGACCCACGAGCAGTACTTC	CASRMGTHEQYF
TRBD1	TRBV9	TRBJ2-1	few	TGTGCCAGCAGCGTTACAGGGGATGAGCAGTTCTTC	CASSVTGDEQFF
.	TRBV10-3	TRBJ1-1	.	TGTGCCATTGCCAAGACAGGTGACTTGAACACTGAAGCTTTCTTT	CAIAKTGDLNTEAFF
.	TRBV19	TRBJ2-1	few	TGTGCCAGTGGCCAGGACAGGATCGGGGGCAATGAGCAGTTCTTC	CASGQDRIGGNEQFF
TRBD1	TRBV5-1	TRBJ1-2	medium-sized	TGCGCCAGCAGCTTGGGGGACAGGGCCTATGGCTACACCTTC	CASSLGDRAYGYTF
.	TRBV13	TRBJ1-2	.	TGTGCCAGCAGCTTAGGCTCTATTGGGTGGGGCTACACCTTC	CASSLGSIGWGYTF
.	TRBV6-1	TRBJ2-2	.	TGTGCCAGCAGACCTTCAGGGCCCGGGGAGCTGTTTTTT	CASRPSGPGELFF
.	TRBV7-3	TRBJ2-7	.	TGTGCCAGCAGCTTATCGCCCGCAACCTACGAGCAGTACTTC	CASSLSPATYEQYF
.	TRBV6-5	TRBJ2-5	.	TGTGCCAGCAGTTACGGGCTGATGTACCAAGAGACCCAGTACTTC	CASSYGLMYQETQYF
.	TRBV19	TRBJ1-2	.	TGTGCCAGTAGTATTTCGGCCAGTAACTATGGCTACACCTTC	CASSISASNYGYTF
.	TRBV18	TRBJ2-6	.	TGTGCCAGCTCATACGGGACGGCGGGGACTGGGGCCAACGTCCTGACTTTC	CASSYGTAGTGANVLTF
.	TRBV6-5	TRBJ2-7	.	TGTGCCAGCAGAGGGTTCTACGAGCAGTACTTC	CASRGFYEQYF
.	TRBV21-1	TRBJ1-6	.	TGTGCCAGCAGCAAAGGTCGGAATTCACCCCTCCACTTT	CASSKGRNSPLHF
TRBD1	TRBV6-5	TRBJ1-2	.	TGTGCCAGCAGAAAAGCGGGACAGGGAAGCTCTGGCTACACCTTC	CASRKAGQGSSGYTF
TRBD1	TRBV19	TRBJ1-4	.	TGTGCCAGTAGTACGGGGACAGGGCTTGTCGGGAAACTGTTTTTT	CASSTGTGLVGKLFF
.	TRBV5-1	TRBJ1-4	.	TGCGCCAGCAGCTTTACGGGGACTAATGAAAAACTGTTTTTT	CASSFTGTNEKLFF
.	TRBV19	TRBJ1-2	.	TGTGCCAGTAACGTTAGGGGAGGCTACACCTTC	CASNVRGGYTF
TRBD2	TRBV10-3	TRBJ2-3	once	TGTGCCATCAGTGACCTCACTAGCGGGGGCGCAGATACGCAGTATTTT	CAISDLTSGGADTQYF
.	TRBV5-4	TRBJ2-3	.	TGTGCCAGCAGCTTGGATCCAGATACGCAGTATTTT	CASSLDPDTQYF
.	TRBV19	TRBJ2-7	.	TGTGCCAGTAGTGTTACAGGAAATATGCGCTACGAGCAGTACTTC	CASSVTGNMRYEQYF
.	TRBV28	TRBJ2-5	.	TGTGCCAGCAGTCTCCGTACCCCGGGGCTTGAAGAGACCCAGTACTTC	CASSLRTPGLEETQYF
.	TRBV28	TRBJ1-5	.	TGTGCCAGCAGTTTATCCGCAGGGGAGTCTCAGCCCCAGCATTTT	CASSLSAGESQPQHF
.	TRBV29-1	TRBJ1-4	.	TGCAGCGTTGGCCTAACAGGGTCCCCCGAAAAACTGTTTTTT	CSVGLTGSPEKLFF
TRBD2	TRBV11-2	TRBJ2-7	.	TGTGCCAGCAGCTTCAGTAGCGGGGGGGCCTACGAGCAGTACTTC	CASSFSSGGAYEQYF
.	TRBV28	TRBJ1-5	few	TGTGCCAGCAGTTTATGGGCCGGTCGGATCCAGCCCCAGCATTTT	CASSLWAGRIQPQHF
.	TRBV2	TRBJ1-2	few	TGTGCCAGCGAGGGACAAGTGGTCTATGGCTACACCTTC	CASEGQVVYGYTF
TRBD1	TRBV30	TRBJ2-7	.	TGTGCCTGGGACAGGGGAAGGTCCTACGAGCAGTACTTC	CAWDRGRSYEQYF
TRBD1	TRBV9	TRBJ1-2	.	TGTGCCAGCAGCGCCCGACAGGGGGCTGACTATGGCTACACCTTC	CASSARQGADYGYTF
TRBD2	TRBV19	TRBJ2-3	.	TGTGCCAGTAGTATCCAGCGGGGGGGCGATACGCAGTATTTT	CASSIQRGGDTQYF
.	TRBV18	TRBJ1-1	.	TGTGCCAGCTCACAAAAGGGGGACACTGAAGCTTTCTTT	CASSQKGDTEAFF
.	TRBV5-4	TRBJ1-2	.	TGTGCCAGCAGCTTGGCAGGGCGCGGGGATGGTGGCTACACCTTC	CASSLAGRGDGGYTF
TRBD1	TRBV11-3	TRBJ1-2	.	TGTGCCAGCAGCCTTCCAGGGGGCTATGGCTACACCTTC	CASSLPGGYGYTF
TRBD2	TRBV5-6	TRBJ2-3	once	TGTGCCAGCAGCTTAGCGGGGGGACCTAGCACAGATACGCAGTATTTT	CASSLAGGPSTDTQYF
.	TRBV5-1	TRBJ2-5	.	TGCGCCAGCAGCCCTGCATGGGGGGGCACCGAGACCCAGTACTTC	CASSPAWGGTETQYF
.	TRBV6-6	TRBJ1-2	.	TGTGCCAGCAGTTACGGCGGCCACCCCGGAGGCTACACCTTC	CASSYGGHPGGYTF
.	TRBV6-1	TRBJ2-1	.	TGTGCCAGCAGTGGGAAGTACGATCGCTACAATGAGCAGTTCTTC	CASSGKYDRYNEQFF
.	TRBV18	TRBJ1-3	.	TGTGCCAGCTCACCAACGACAGGCTCTGGAAACACCATATATTTT	CASSPTTGSGNTIYF
TRBD1	TRBV6-5	TRBJ1-3	few	TGTGCCAGCGCATCGACAGGGTACGTTGGAAACACCATATATTTT	CASASTGYVGNTIYF
.	TRBV7-2	TRBJ1-2	few	TGTGCCAGCAGCTTAATGAACTATGGCTACACCTTC	CASSLMNYGYTF
TRBD1	TRBV10-3	TRBJ1-1	.	TGTGCCATCAGTCCGGGACAGGGATTGAGAACTGAAGCTTTCTTT	CAISPGQGLRTEAFF
TRBD1	TRBV5-1	TRBJ2-2	few	TGCGCCAGCAGCCCGGGACAGGTACCCGGGGAGCTGTTTTTT	CASSPGQVPGELFF
.	TRBV2	TRBJ2-3	.	TGTGCCAGCAGTGAAGGCGGGGATAGCACAGATACGCAGTATTTT	CASSEGGDSTDTQYF
TRBD2	TRBV5-1	TRBJ2-7	.	TGCGCCAGCAGCCCGGGACTAGCGGGGGCTCTAGGTGGTTACGAGCAGTACTTC	CASSPGLAGALGGYEQYF
.	TRBV5-1	TRBJ1-2	many	TGCGCCAGCAGCGAAGGGGGTTATGGCTACACCTTC	CASSEGGYGYTF
TRBD1	TRBV10-3	TRBJ1-5	.	TGTGCCATCAGTGACTCTGACAGGGGGTATCAGCCCCAGCATTTT	CAISDSDRGYQPQHF
TRBD1	TRBV18	TRBJ1-1	.	TGTGCCAGCTCACCACGACAGGGGAGTGAGGAAGCTTTCTTT	CASSPRQGSEEAFF
TRBD1	TRBV6-5	TRBJ1-3	.	TGTGCCAGCAGTTACGTTAGACAGGGGGCTGTCGGCACCATATATTTT	CASSYVRQGAVGTIYF
TRBD2	TRBV20-1	TRBJ2-7	.	TGCAGTGCTGGGGAGGGCTACGAGCAGTACTTC	CSAGEGYEQYF
TRBD1	TRBV7-2	TRBJ2-7	once	TGTGCCAGCAGCATAAACAGGGGCGCATATTACGAGCAGTACTTC	CASSINRGAYYEQYF
.	TRBV19	TRBJ1-1	few	TGTGCCAGTAACCTAGGGCAGAGGGCTGAAGCTTTCTTT	CASNLGQRAEAFF
.	TRBV19	TRBJ1-2	.	TGTGCCAGTAGTACAGGATACAATAACTATGGCTACACCTTC	CASSTGYNNYGYTF
TRBD2	TRBV11-1	TRBJ2-1	.	TGTGCCAGCAGCACCAGACTAGCGGGGTCCTACAATGAGCAGTTCTTC	CASSTRLAGSYNEQFF
TRBD1	TRBV6-5	TRBJ2-7	.	TGTGCCAGCAGCCCCGGGACAGCGAGGGGGCAGTACTTC	CASSPGTARGQYF
TRBD2	TRBV15	TRBJ2-3	.	TGTGCCACCAGCAGTGGTAATGTCGGGACTAGCGGTACGCAGTATTTT	CATSSGNVGTSGTQYF
TRBD2	TRBV5-4	TRBJ2-3	.	TGTGCCAGCAGCTCTGGTAGCGGGGGGACCACAGATACGCAGTATTTT	CASSSGSGGTTDTQYF
.	TRBV7-6	TRBJ2-1	.	TGTGCCAGCAGCTTAGGTAGCCTGAGCTCCTACAATGAGCAGTTCTTC	CASSLGSLSSYNEQFF
TRBD1	TRBV5-1	TRBJ1-1	medium-sized	TGCGCCAGCAGCTTGGGACAGGGGGTGCCTAACACTGAAGCTTTCTTT	CASSLGQGVPNTEAFF